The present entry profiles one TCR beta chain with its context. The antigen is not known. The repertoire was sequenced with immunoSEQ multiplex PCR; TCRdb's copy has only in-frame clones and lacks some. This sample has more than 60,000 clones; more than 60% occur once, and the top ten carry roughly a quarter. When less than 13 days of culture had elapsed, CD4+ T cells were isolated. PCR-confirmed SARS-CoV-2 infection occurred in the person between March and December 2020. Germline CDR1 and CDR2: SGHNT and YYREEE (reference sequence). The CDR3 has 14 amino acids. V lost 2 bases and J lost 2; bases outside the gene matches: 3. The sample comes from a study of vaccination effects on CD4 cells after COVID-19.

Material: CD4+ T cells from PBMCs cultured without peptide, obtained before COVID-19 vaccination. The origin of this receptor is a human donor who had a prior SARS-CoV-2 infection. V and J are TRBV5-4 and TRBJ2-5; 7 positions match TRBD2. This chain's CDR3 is CASSFSSGQETQYF. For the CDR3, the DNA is TGTGCCAGCAGCTTCTCTAGCGGACAAGAGACCCAGTACTTC.